What follows are 28 T cell receptor beta chains derived from one specimen sequenced in a study of T cells in Graves' hyperthyroidism and ophthalmopathy. TCR beta CDR3 sequences were amplified from RNA transcripts. Carried out on the TCR CDR3, a first-round RT-PCR used the HTBI primer set. TCRdb re-analysed the multiplex PCR reads in MiXCR, keeping a single row per CDR3 protein. The sample has fewer than 400,000 distinct CDR3 sequences; roughly an eighth are singletons. The specimen was blood. The origin of the receptors is a man in his fifties or sixties with Graves' ophthalmopathy.

This clonotype has ten or more counts. The J gene is TRBJ2-4, the V gene TRBV27, with D perhaps TRBD1 (6 bases). This CDR3 comprises 15 residues. Trimming removed 0 bases from V and 6 bases from J, with 12 bases in between. The germline V gene encodes CDR1 MNHEY and CDR2 SMNVEV (reference sequence). The CDR3 bases are TGTGCCAGCAGTTTATCCTTGGACAGACGAAACATTCAGTACTTC. Translating it yields CASSLSLDRRNIQYF.

The chain is built from TRBV7-2 and TRBJ2-5; 10 bases line up with TRBD2. Unmatched junction bases numbered 7, after V lost 1 base and J lost 2 bases. This CDR3 comprises 17 residues. Looked up from germline, CDR1 is SGHTA and CDR2 is FQGNSA. The DNA for the CDR3 is TGTGCCAGCAGCTTAGAGGCTAGCGGGAGTGGGCAAGAGACCCAGTACTTC. It codes for CASSLEASGSGQETQYF.

The sample holds many counts of this clonotype. The rearrangement uses TRBV6-6 and TRBJ2-3; D gene unclear. Germline CDR1 is MNHNY and CDR2 is SVGAGI (reference sequence). The CDR3 extends over 14 amino acids. Trimming took 2 bases from V and 2 from J, leaving 8 bases between them. Here the CDR3 reads CASSYSQTTDTQYF. The CDR3 coding sequence is TGTGCCAGCAGTTACAGTCAGACCACAGATACGCAGTATTTT.

This clonotype occurred many times. The CDR3 sequence is CASRIQENTEAFF. Here the CDR3 DNA reads TGCGCCAGCAGGATACAGGAGAACACTGAAGCTTTCTTT. The chain uses TRBV5-1 and TRBJ1-1, with TRBD1 as a possible D gene (5 bases). The germline V gene encodes CDR1 SGHRS and CDR2 YFSETQ. This CDR3 has 13 residues. V was trimmed by 5 bases and J by 1 base, leaving 9 bases between them.

This clonotype came up a few times. V and J are TRBV7-8 and TRBJ2-2, with D maybe TRBD2 (6 bases). The CDR3 spans 14 residues. CDR1 SGHVS and CDR2 FQNEAQ come from the germline V gene. Trimming removed 6 bases at V and 5 bases at J, with 13 bases between. The CDR3 DNA is TGTGCCAGCAGACGGGAGATGGGTACCGGGGAGCTGTTTTTT. Protein product: CASRREMGTGELFF.

This clonotype showed up just a few times. CDR3 sequence (DNA): TGCAGCGTTAAGGCATTCGGGGACGAGCAGTACTTC. It yields the protein CSVKAFGDEQYF. The chain employs TRBV29-1 and TRBJ2-7; TRBD2 is a possible D gene (5 bases). Trimming stripped 5 bases from V and 5 bases from J, with 13 bases between. Germline assignment: CDR1 SQVTM and CDR2 ANQGSEA. This CDR3 has 12 amino acids.

This clonotype was observed a handful of times. V is TRBV19 and J is TRBJ2-2, with 8 bases fitting TRBD1. CDR1 is LNHDA and CDR2 is SQIVND in the germline V gene (reference sequence). The V segment lost 1 base and the J segment 4 bases; nucleotides outside the gene matches: 5. This CDR3 comprises 16 residues. The DNA for the CDR3 is TGTGCCAGTAGTATAGCCCGGGACAGGCTCACCGGGGAGCTGTTTTTT. Encoded protein: CASSIARDRLTGELFF.

The chain joins TRBV6-2 or TRBV6-3 to TRBJ2-7, with D perhaps given as TRBD1 or TRBD2 (5 bases each). From germline, CDR1 is MNHEY and CDR2 SVGEGT. Trimming pared 5 bases from V and 5 bases from J, leaving 16 bases between. This CDR3 has 14 amino acids. The CDR3 DNA reads as TGTGCCAGCAGTAGGGCAGGGACGATGCACGAGCAGTACTTC. This sequence encodes CASSRAGTMHEQYF.

The gene calls are TRBV7-2 and TRBJ1-4, with 11 positions matching TRBD1. In germline, CDR1 is SGHTA, CDR2 FQGNSA. J gave up 6 bases and V 4 bases, and 4 bases lay outside the gene matches. The CDR3 contains 15 residues. The CDR3, as DNA: TGTGCCAGCAGCTGGACAGGGGGCCGAGATGAAAAACTGTTTTTT. This gives the protein CASSWTGGRDEKLFF. The full variable domain, completed using reference TRBV7-2 and TRBJ1-4, is GAGVSQSPSNKVTEKGKDVELRCDPISGHTALYWYRQSLGQGLEFLIYFQGNSAPDKSGLPSDRFSAERTGGSVSTLTIQRTQQEDSAVYLCASSWTGGRDEKLFFGSGTQLSVL.

J is TRBJ2-5 and V is TRBV5-1, with D tentatively TRBD2 (6 bases). Germline V gene lookup returns CDR1 SGHRS and CDR2 YFSETQ. CDR3 length: 16 amino acids. V lost 4 bases, J lost 1 base, and 17 bases lay in between. DNA of the CDR3: TGCGCCAGCAGCATTCAAGCGGGTGGAACCCAAGAGACCCAGTACTTC. Its protein is CASSIQAGGTQETQYF.

This clonotype came up many times. This sequence joins TRBV2 and TRBJ1-4; no clear D gene. The CDR3 runs to 15 residues. V gave up 5 bases and J gave up 0 bases, with 10 bases separating them. CDR1 is SNHLY, CDR2 FYNNEI, per germline. CDR3 nucleotides: TGTGCCAGCAGTACCAGCGGGGCAACTAATGAAAAACTGTTTTTT. It yields the protein CASSTSGATNEKLFF.

In its sample, this clonotype was seen a few times. The chain combines TRBV3-1 with TRBJ2-1, with TRBD2 matching 10 bases. The CDR3 length is 15 residues. Germline V CDR1 and CDR2: LGHDT, YNNKEL (reference sequence). Trimming took 4 bases from V and 6 from J; bases not matched to a gene: 6. The CDR3 DNA reads TGTGCCAGCAGCCGAAGCGGGAGGGGGGTCAATGAGCAGTTCTTC. Amino acids: CASSRSGRGVNEQFF.

A remark on this clonotype: This clone may be a read error of a much larger clone one base away. The genes are TRBV2 and TRBJ2-1; D not resolved. In germline, CDR1 is SNHLY, CDR2 FYNNEI. V shed 7 bases and J shed 8 bases, with 18 bases lying between them. The CDR3 contains 14 residues. CDR3 nucleotide sequence: TGTGCCAGCATCCGCAGCGTGAGAGTCGATGAGCAGTTCTTC. Its translation is CASIRSVRVDEQFF.

The table lists this clonotype with a few counts. The chain joins TRBV10-3 to TRBJ2-2; D may be TRBD1 (6 bases). Germline CDR1 and CDR2: ENHRY and SYGVKD. CDR3 length equals 13 residues. Trimming left V 7 bases short and J 1 base short, with 7 bases between. CDR3 protein: CAIKGQNTGELFF. DNA for the CDR3: TGTGCCATCAAGGGACAGAACACCGGGGAGCTGTTTTTT.

This clonotype has a handful of counts. V gene TRBV9 combines with J gene TRBJ2-2, with TRBD2 matching 11 bases. CDR1 is SGDLS, CDR2 YYNGEE, per germline. V trimming: 3 bases; J trimming: 1 base; junction bases outside the gene matches: 11. This CDR3 is 19 amino acids long. This CDR3 reads CASSAPSGTSGRNTGELFF. In DNA, the CDR3 is TGTGCCAGCAGCGCACCATCCGGGACTAGCGGTAGGAACACCGGGGAGCTGTTTTTT.

This clonotype was observed many times. The chain links TRBV18 to TRBJ2-7; D ambiguous. CDR3 size: 13 residues. Trimming shortened V by 2 bases and J by 0 bases, and 5 bases separated the two germline ends. Germline-derived CDR1 and CDR2 are KGHSH and LQKENI. CDR3 DNA: TGTGCCAGCTCACCATCAAGCTCCTACGAGCAGTACTTC. It specifies CASSPSSSYEQYF.

A note on this clonotype: This sequence may be a read error, since a much larger clone differs from it by one base. The chain carries TRBV11-2 and TRBJ2-1, with D perhaps given as TRBD1 or TRBD2 (5 bases each). The J call may be mistaken, given a closer DNA end match to TRBJ2-7. The CDR3 loop spans 16 amino acids. CDR1 is SGHAT and CDR2 is FQNNGV in the germline V gene. CDR3 sequence reads: CASSFVEGSVYNEQYF. The CDR3 bases are TGTGCCAGCAGCTTCGTCGAGGGGTCAGTCTACAATGAGCAGTACTTC.

The chain combines TRBV24-1 with TRBJ2-5; D might be TRBD1 (6 bases). Germline loops: CDR1 KGHDR, CDR2 SFDVKD. V was cut by 10 bases and J by 0 bases, with 20 bases left in between. This CDR3 has 16 residues. This CDR3 reads CATQTGTQTNQETQYF. The DNA for the CDR3 is TGTGCCACTCAAACCGGGACACAAACTAACCAAGAGACCCAGTACTTC.

This clonotype was recorded many times. The V call is TRBV11-3, the J call TRBJ2-7; TRBD2 is a possible D gene (6 bases). This CDR3 comprises 19 residues. V shed 5 bases and J shed 0 bases, with 26 bases lying between them. The germline V gene encodes CDR1 SGHNT and CDR2 YENEEA. Written as DNA, the CDR3 is TGTGCCAGCAGCCCGGGCGTAGCGGATTACGCCATTAGCTCCTACGAGCAGTACTTC. It encodes CASSPGVADYAISSYEQYF.

This clonotype was counted at least ten times. The chain links TRBV5-1 to TRBJ2-1, with TRBD2 as a possible D gene (5 bases). This CDR3 has 16 residues. Germline V gene data show CDR1 as SGHRS and CDR2 as YFSETQ. V lost 1 base to trimming and J lost 0 bases, with 11 bases between them. CDR3 nucleotide sequence: TGCGCCAGCAGCTTGACGGCGGGTGGCTCCTACAATGAGCAGTTCTTC. The encoded protein is CASSLTAGGSYNEQFF.

Many counts were recorded for this clonotype. The V gene is TRBV29-1, the J gene TRBJ2-5, with D possibly being TRBD1 (6 bases). The CDR3 has 12 amino acids. Trimming removed 5 bases from V and 4 bases from J, with 11 bases in between. Germline loops: CDR1 SQVTM, CDR2 ANQGSEA. As DNA, the CDR3 is TGCAGCGTTCAGGGCAGGGGAGAGACCCAGTACTTC. Translating it yields CSVQGRGETQYF.

The chain links TRBV5-1 to TRBJ1-5; 9 positions agree with TRBD1. Per germline, CDR1 SGHRS and CDR2 YFSETQ. This CDR3 is 16 amino acids long. J was trimmed by 4 bases and V by 4 bases; bases with no gene match: 9. The CDR3 here is CASSPEPGTGNQPQHF. In nucleotides, the CDR3 is TGCGCCAGCAGCCCAGAACCCGGGACAGGGAATCAGCCCCAGCATTTT.

There are many counts of this clonotype. The CDR3 is CASGTDTQYF. CDR3 sequence (DNA): TGTGCCAGCGGAACAGATACGCAGTATTTT. This chain links TRBV2 with TRBJ2-3; the D is unclear. This CDR3 is 10 amino acids long. With 8 bases removed from V and 3 bases from J, the gap between germline ends came to 3 bases. CDR1 is SNHLY, CDR2 FYNNEI, per germline.

This clonotype has at least ten counts. The V and J genes are TRBV29-1 and TRBJ2-3; D tentatively reads TRBD1 or TRBD2 (5 bases each). The ends were cut back, 5 bases at V and 0 bases at J, with 27 bases in the middle. Germline lookup yields CDR1 SQVTM and CDR2 ANQGSEA. The CDR3 is made up of 19 amino acids. CDR3 sequence: CSVYLYGAEKWKSTDTQYF. The CDR3 region has the DNA TGCAGCGTTTACCTTTACGGGGCGGAGAAATGGAAGAGCACAGATACGCAGTATTTT.

This clonotype was seen ten or more times. V and J are TRBV20-1 and TRBJ1-1, with D tentatively TRBD1 (5 bases). Germline V gene data show CDR1 as DFQATT and CDR2 as SNEGSKA (reference sequence). The CDR3 has 16 residues. The V gene lost 6 bases and the J gene lost 0 bases, with 20 bases spanning the gap. CDR3 nucleotide sequence: TGCAGTGCGATCCGGGACGGAAGCTTCATGAACACTGAAGCTTTCTTT. It specifies CSAIRDGSFMNTEAFF.

The V call is TRBV15, the J call TRBJ2-1; TRBD2 agrees at 15 bases. The CDR3 has 17 residues. Germline V gene lookup returns CDR1 LNHNV and CDR2 YYDKDF (reference sequence). With V trimmed by 3 bases and J by 2 bases, 2 bases remained unmatched. CDR3 bases: TGTGCCACCAGCAGTAGGACTAGCGGGAGGGCCTACAATGAGCAGTTCTTC. It translates to CATSSRTSGRAYNEQFF.

Details on this clonotype: A read error may explain this, as a much larger clone is one base away. CDR3 bases: TGTGCCAGCAGCTTAAAGGAGTTGAGCACTGAAGCTTTCTTT. Amino acids: CASSLKELSTEAFF. The V gene is TRBV11-1, the J gene TRBJ1-1; no reliable D call. The germline gives CDR1 SGHAT, CDR2 FQDESV (reference sequence). V was cut by 2 bases and J by 4 bases, with 11 bases left in between. The CDR3 is 14 amino acids.

This clonotype was seen only a few times. The chain carries TRBV15 and TRBJ2-3; the D is unclear. The V gene lost 1 base and the J gene lost 4 bases, with 6 bases spanning the gap. This CDR3 region has 13 residues. Germline V gene sequence: CDR1 LNHNV, CDR2 YYDKDF (reference sequence). CDR3 protein: CATSRAPPDTQYF. CDR3 nucleotide sequence: TGTGCCACCAGCAGAGCTCCCCCAGATACGCAGTATTTT. Combining the CDR3 with reference TRBV15 and TRBJ2-3 gives the whole variable domain DAMVIQNPRYQVTQFGKPVTLSCSQTLNHNVMYWYQQKSSQAPKLLFHYYDKDFNNEADTPDNFQSRRPNTSFCFLDIRSPGLGDTAMYLCATSRAPPDTQYFGPGTRLTVL.